A single sample is the source of the 8 T cell receptor beta chains below, sequenced in a study of T cells in Graves' hyperthyroidism and ophthalmopathy. The source material, RNA transcripts, was used to amplify TCR beta CDR3 regions. Initially, a first-round RT-PCR of the TCR CDR3 employed the HTBI primer set. In TCRdb, the multiplex PCR reads were re-called with MiXCR into one record per CDR3 protein. The sample yields over 700,000 distinct CDR3 sequences, 30% to 40% seen once. Material for sequencing was blood. These receptors originate from a woman aged 40 to 50 with Graves' hyperthyroidism.

With regard to this clonotype: A much larger clone is a single base away; this may be a read error. CDR3 in DNA: TGTGCCAGCAGCTTCGGGCAAGAGACCCAGCACTTC. Translation gives CASSFGQETQHF. The chain uses TRBV5-4 and TRBJ2-5, with D uncertain. The germline V gene has CDR1 SGHNT and CDR2 YYREEE (reference sequence). CDR3 length: 12 amino acids.

This clonotype was recorded at least ten times. This sequence joins TRBV7-9 and TRBJ1-1, with TRBD1 identical over 7 bases. The CDR3 contains 13 residues. V dropped 6 bases and J dropped 4; count of bases not matched to a gene: 5. Germline V lookup: CDR1 SEHNR, CDR2 FQNEAQ (reference sequence). The CDR3 reads CASSYDRVTEAFF. The CDR3 region has the DNA TGTGCCAGCAGTTACGACAGGGTCACTGAAGCTTTCTTT.

The chain combines TRBV6-5 with TRBJ1-2; tentatively, D is TRBD1 (6 bases). The CDR3 is made up of 14 amino acids. In germline, CDR1 is MNHEY, CDR2 SVGAGI. V lost 3 bases and J 4 bases, leaving 12 bases between the germline ends. The CDR3 region is CASSYSGTTYGYTF. The CDR3 DNA is TGTGCCAGCAGTTATTCCGGGACAACCTATGGCTACACCTTC.

This clonotype was seen just once. A read error may produce the germline difference seen at one junction end. The chain couples TRBV7-9 to TRBJ2-7; no firm D call. The CDR3 spans 15 residues. Germline lookup yields CDR1 SEHNR and CDR2 FQNEAQ (reference sequence). CDR3 residues: CASSQSLSRSYEQYF. CDR3 sequence (DNA): TGCGCCAGCAGCCAGAGTCTGAGCCGCTCCTACGAGCAGTACTTC.

The rearrangement uses TRBV28 and TRBJ2-2; 9 bases are a match to TRBD1. V dropped 5 bases and J dropped 2; count of bases not matched to a gene: 9. The CDR3 is 17 residues long. From germline, CDR1 is MDHEN and CDR2 SYDVKM. The chain's CDR3 is CASSILLGQGNTGELFF. Here the CDR3 DNA reads TGTGCCAGCAGTATCCTTCTGGGACAGGGCAACACCGGGGAGCTGTTTTTT.

This clonotype was observed many times. The chain has TRBV20-1 and TRBJ2-5; no definite D call. V lost 0 bases and J lost 5, with 13 bases in between. There are 14 residues in the CDR3. CDR1 is DFQATT and CDR2 is SNEGSKA in the germline V gene (reference sequence). CDR3 loop: CSARDGSWSETQYF. The CDR3 region has the DNA TGCAGTGCTAGAGACGGTTCTTGGTCGGAGACCCAGTACTTC.

The chain uses TRBV7-8 and TRBJ2-3, with TRBD2 as a possible D gene (5 bases). The CDR3 has 11 residues. The V and J ends lost 5 bases and 10 bases respectively, with 10 bases between them. The germline V gene encodes CDR1 SGHVS and CDR2 FQNEAQ. The CDR3: CASSLGNAQYF. The DNA for the CDR3 is TGTGCCAGCAGCCTCGGGAACGCGCAGTATTTT.

The rearrangement joins TRBV5-1 to TRBJ1-1, with D hard to call. This CDR3 region has 13 residues. With 6 bases removed from V and 0 bases from J, the gap between germline ends came to 9 bases. From germline, CDR1 is SGHRS and CDR2 YFSETQ. In DNA, the CDR3 is TGCGCCAGCAAATGGGAGTTGAACACTGAAGCTTTCTTT. Translating gives CASKWELNTEAFF.